These 27 T cell receptor beta chains share one sample of origin, sequenced in a study of OX40 agonist ivuxolimab in advanced cancers. Libraries were prepared by immunoSEQ multiplex PCR; TCRdb keeps only in-frame clonotypes and omits some of them. The sample lists 60,000 to 70,000 clones, around 87% occurring once. The specimen was CD4+ or CD8+ T cells sorted from blood, collected in a trial of the OX40 agonist ivuxolimab. Receptors originate from an adult with an advanced solid tumor such as melanoma, head and neck, liver or kidney cancer.

CDR3 in DNA: TGTGCCAGCAGCTTGGGGGGCGGTCAGCCCCAGCATTTT. Its protein is CASSLGGGQPQHF. This chain connects TRBV7-2 to TRBJ1-5, with D possibly matching TRBD1 (6 bases). The CDR3 is made up of 13 amino acids. CDR1 and CDR2 from the germline V gene are SGHTA and FQGNSA. The V end lost 3 bases, the J end lost 6 bases, and 9 bases lay between the germline ends.

This clone has just a few counts. This chain uses TRBV30 with TRBJ1-6, with D unclear. This CDR3 spans 13 amino acids. Trimming shortened V by 8 bases and J by 4 bases, and 12 bases separated the two germline ends. CDR1 is GTSNPN and CDR2 is SVGIG in the germline V gene (reference sequence). CDR3 sequence (DNA): TGTGCCGCCCAGGAGGCTTATAATTCACCCCTCCACTTT. This encodes CAAQEAYNSPLHF.

The chain has TRBV7-3 and TRBJ2-7; D call uncertain. This CDR3 is built from 13 residues. Per germline, CDR1 SGHTA and CDR2 FQGTGA. V lost 5 bases, J lost 6 bases, and 14 bases lay in between. The CDR3 spells CASSLGYQTEQYF. CDR3 nucleotides: TGTGCCAGCAGCCTCGGATATCAGACCGAGCAGTACTTC.

The chain recombines TRBV7-9 with TRBJ2-2; D may be TRBD2 (5 bases). V was shortened by 2 bases and J by 3 bases, with 13 bases between the two germline ends. The CDR3 has 16 residues. The germline gives CDR1 SEHNR, CDR2 FQNEAQ (reference sequence). Here the CDR3 DNA reads TGTGCCAGCAGCTTACGGGGATCCGTCGACACCGGGGAGCTGTTTTTT. This sequence encodes CASSLRGSVDTGELFF.

This chain links TRBV7-7 with TRBJ2-7; a possible D gene is TRBD2 (7 bases). The CDR3 totals 15 residues. V was pared by 5 bases and J by 4 bases, with 18 bases between. The germline gives CDR1 SSHAT, CDR2 FNYEAQ (reference sequence). The DNA of the CDR3 is TGTGCCAGCAGCCTGGGGGCGGGAGAGGTTTACGAGCAGTACTTC. This gives the protein CASSLGAGEVYEQYF.

In its sample, this clone was seen once. The J gene is TRBJ2-6, the V gene TRBV7-6, with D possibly TRBD1 on 5 matching bases. The CDR3 has 18 residues. Germline V lookup: CDR1 SGHVS, CDR2 FNYEAQ. V was clipped by 1 base and J by 0 bases, with 13 bases between them. The CDR3 is CASSLGTRVVSGANVLTF. In nucleotides, the CDR3 is TGTGCCAGCAGCTTAGGGACACGGGTGGTCTCTGGGGCCAACGTCCTGACTTTC. Full variable domain (missing parts from reference TRBV7-6 and TRBJ2-6): GAGVSQSPRYKVTKRGQDVALRCDPISGHVSLYWYRQALGQGPEFLTYFNYEAQQDKSGLPNDRFSAERPEGSISTLTIQRTEQRDSAMYRCASSLGTRVVSGANVLTFGAGSRLTVL.

The genes are TRBV11-2 and TRBJ1-1; TRBD1 might be the D (6 bases). The germline V and J ends were trimmed by 4 bases and 2 bases, with 14 bases remaining between them. CDR3 length equals 15 residues. Germline V lookup: CDR1 SGHAT, CDR2 FQNNGV. CDR3 coding DNA: TGTGCCAGCAGCTCTCGTCAGGGGCTAAACACTGAAGCTTTCTTT. Translated, it gives CASSSRQGLNTEAFF.

This chain uses TRBV2 with TRBJ1-4, with TRBD1 as a possible D gene (5 bases). This CDR3 has 14 amino acids. Trimming took 4 bases from V and 8 from J, leaving 14 bases between them. Germline CDR1 and CDR2: SNHLY and FYNNEI. The CDR3: CASSGTSRDEKLFF. As DNA, the CDR3 is TGTGCCAGCAGTGGGACGTCTAGGGACGAAAAACTGTTTTTT.

The V and J genes are TRBV10-1 and TRBJ2-2; TRBD2 matches 7 bases. Germline V CDR1 and CDR2: WNHNN, SYGVQD (reference sequence). The CDR3 length is 13 residues. V lost 7 bases, J lost 4 bases, and 3 bases stayed unmatched. CDR3 loop: CASKGGGTGELFF. In DNA form, the CDR3 reads TGCGCCAGCAAGGGCGGGGGCACCGGGGAGCTGTTTTTT.

CDR3 loop: CASSQRGDQGDTEAFF. In DNA, the CDR3 is TGCGCCAGCAGCCAAAGAGGGGACCAGGGAGACACTGAAGCTTTCTTT. The chain employs TRBV4-3 and TRBJ1-1, with D possibly matching TRBD1 (5 bases). V shed 2 bases and J shed 3 bases, with 16 bases lying between them. Germline V lookup: CDR1 LGHNA, CDR2 YSLEER. The CDR3 has 16 residues.

This clone has just a few counts. The rearrangement uses TRBV7-2 and TRBJ1-5; D remains ambiguous. This CDR3 is 13 amino acids long. Deletions cut 4 bases from V and 7 bases from J, with 11 bases between. Germline CDR1 is SGHTA and CDR2 is FQGNSA. CDR3 in amino acids: CASSYGTGQPQHF. The DNA of the CDR3 is TGTGCCAGCAGCTACGGAACTGGGCAGCCCCAGCATTTT.

This chain joins TRBV11-1 and TRBJ2-7; no clear D gene. V shed 5 bases and J shed 2 bases, with 10 bases lying between them. Germline assignment: CDR1 SGHAT and CDR2 FQDESV (reference sequence). The CDR3 covers 13 residues. CDR3 sequence: CASSPDGAYEQYF. As DNA, the CDR3 is TGTGCCAGCAGCCCGGACGGAGCCTACGAGCAGTACTTC. Variable domain in full (rest from reference TRBV11-1 and TRBJ2-7): EAEVAQSPRYKITEKSQAVAFWCDPISGHATLYWYRQILGQGPELLVQFQDESVVDDSQLPKDRFSAERLKGVDSTLKIQPAELGDSAMYLCASSPDGAYEQYFGPGTRLTVT.

The chain links TRBV13 to TRBJ1-2, with 9 bases that match TRBD1. Germline CDR1 reads PRHDT; CDR2 reads FYEKMQ (reference sequence). Unmatched junction bases numbered 7, after V lost 0 bases and J lost 8 bases. The CDR3 sequence is 15 residues long. DNA of the CDR3: TGTGCCAGCAGCTTAGGGACAGGGGGACTATGGGGCTACACCTTC. Its translation: CASSLGTGGLWGYTF.

J is TRBJ1-5 and V is TRBV4-2; no definite D call. The CDR3 sequence is 13 residues long. The V end lost 5 bases, the J end lost 4 bases, and 9 bases lay between the germline ends. Germline CDR1 and CDR2: LGHNA and YNFKEQ. The CDR3: CASSSFGNQPQHF. The CDR3 coding sequence is TGTGCCAGCAGCTCTTTCGGGAATCAGCCCCAGCATTTT.

V is TRBV5-6 and J is TRBJ2-6, with TRBD1 matching over 12 bases. Germline lookup yields CDR1 SGHDT and CDR2 YYEEEE. V dropped 3 bases and J dropped 0; count of bases not matched to a gene: 1. The CDR3 is 17 amino acids. The CDR3 is CASSWGQGASGANVLTF. CDR3 bases: TGTGCCAGCAGCTGGGGACAGGGGGCCTCTGGGGCCAACGTCCTGACTTTC.

V gene TRBV11-3 combines with J gene TRBJ2-7, with 7 bases matching TRBD1. After removal of 1 base from V and 7 bases from J, the junction contained 4 bases not matched to a gene. CDR3 length: 13 amino acids. Germline-derived CDR1 and CDR2 are SGHNT and YENEEA. This CDR3 is CASSLVRGQEQYF. The DNA for the CDR3 is TGTGCCAGCAGCTTAGTGAGGGGGCAAGAGCAGTACTTC. Together with reference TRBV11-3 and TRBJ2-7, the CDR3 gives the full variable domain: EAGVVQSPRYKIIEKKQPVAFWCNPISGHNTLYWYLQNLGQGPELLIRYENEEAVDDSQLPKDRFSAERLKGVDSTLKIQPAELGDSAVYLCASSLVRGQEQYFGPGTRLTVT.

Of note for this clone: The same CDR3 is also encoded by other DNA sequences in this sample. The genes are TRBV5-1 and TRBJ2-3; 7 nucleotides line up with TRBD1. Losses at the gene ends were 5 bases for V and 0 bases for J; bases not matched to a gene: 6. The CDR3 is made up of 15 amino acids. The germline CDR1 and CDR2 sequences are SGHRS and YFSETQ. CDR3 in amino acids: CASSSTGASTDTQYF. The CDR3 DNA follows: TGCGCCAGCAGTTCAACAGGGGCTAGCACAGATACGCAGTATTTT.

The chain uses TRBV6-5 and TRBJ2-5; 8 positions agree with TRBD1. Germline V CDR1 and CDR2: MNHEY, SVGAGI. This CDR3 region has 15 residues. Germline trimming cut 5 bases from V and 2 bases from J; bases unmatched to any gene: 7. The CDR3 here is CASSNWDRTQETQYF. Here the CDR3 DNA reads TGTGCCAGCAGTAATTGGGACAGGACACAAGAGACCCAGTACTTC.

The V gene is TRBV19, the J gene TRBJ2-7; possible D gene TRBD1, 5 bases. V was cut by 10 bases and J by 3 bases, with 16 bases left in between. Germline CDR1 is LNHDA and CDR2 is SQIVND (reference sequence). This CDR3 comprises 13 residues. CDR3 protein: CATQPQGVYEQYF. The CDR3 DNA follows: TGTGCCACCCAACCGCAGGGTGTCTACGAGCAGTACTTC.

This clone was recorded only once. The V gene is TRBV28, the J gene TRBJ1-1, with D hard to call. Trimming cost V 6 bases and J 6 bases, with 11 bases left between them. Germline V gives CDR1 MDHEN, CDR2 SYDVKM. The CDR3 sequence is 12 residues long. The CDR3 DNA sequence: TGTGCCAGCAGGGGGTACAAACCTGAAGCTTTCTTT. This gives the protein CASRGYKPEAFF.

The rearrangement joins TRBV6-6 to TRBJ1-1; D remains ambiguous. In germline, CDR1 is MNHNY, CDR2 SVGAGI (reference sequence). Trimming pared 2 bases from V and 5 bases from J, leaving 18 bases between. This CDR3 spans 16 amino acids. CDR3: CASSYEGRGGRTEAFF. The CDR3 DNA sequence: TGTGCCAGCAGTTACGAAGGGCGGGGAGGTCGAACTGAAGCTTTCTTT.

The V call is TRBV5-8, the J call TRBJ2-5, with 7 bases identical to TRBD2. With V trimmed by 0 bases and J by 2 bases, 10 bases remained unmatched. Germline CDR1 reads SGHTS; CDR2 reads YDEGEE. The length of the CDR3 is 17 residues. CDR3 sequence (DNA): TGTGCCAGCAGCTTGGTCGGGTCTAGCGGTCTACAAGAGACCCAGTACTTC. Translated, it gives CASSLVGSSGLQETQYF.

The genes are TRBV7-9 and TRBJ1-2; D call uncertain. Germline V CDR1 and CDR2: SEHNR, FQNEAQ (reference sequence). CDR3 length: 17 amino acids. V dropped 1 base and J dropped 1 base, with 16 bases sitting between them. The DNA of the CDR3 is TGTGCCAGCAGCTTAGGTGGTAGCAGTACTCTTAACTATGGCTACACCTTC. Its translation: CASSLGGSSTLNYGYTF.

The chain is built from TRBV11-3 and TRBJ2-7, with TRBD1 matching 8 bases. V shed 5 bases and J 3 bases; nucleotides not matched to a gene: 3. There are 13 residues in the CDR3. Germline values: CDR1 SGHNT, CDR2 YENEEA. As DNA, the CDR3 is TGTGCCAGCAGCCACGGGACAGGCTACGAGCAGTACTTC. Translation gives CASSHGTGYEQYF.

The chain recombines TRBV27 with TRBJ1-1; no firm D call. The CDR3 has 15 residues. Germline V gene sequence: CDR1 MNHEY, CDR2 SMNVEV (reference sequence). V shed 0 bases and J shed 0 bases, with 8 bases lying between them. Here the CDR3 reads CASSLSKALNTEAFF. DNA for the CDR3: TGTGCCAGCAGTTTATCGAAAGCCTTGAACACTGAAGCTTTCTTT.

The chain joins TRBV5-6 to TRBJ1-5; D not resolved. Germline CDR1 reads SGHDT; CDR2 reads YYEEEE. Between the trimmed V and J ends, which lost 3 bases and 0 bases, there was a span of 16 bases. The CDR3 is 17 residues long. The CDR3 loop is CASSSHNRIYSNQPQHF. CDR3 nucleotides: TGTGCCAGCAGCTCCCATAACCGGATATATAGCAATCAGCCCCAGCATTTT.

CDR3 sequence: CASSLAWNTGELFF. For the CDR3, the DNA is TGCGCCAGCAGCTTGGCGTGGAACACCGGGGAGCTGTTTTTT. This rearrangement joins TRBV5-1 to TRBJ2-2; D unresolved. Germline assignment: CDR1 SGHRS and CDR2 YFSETQ. The CDR3 contains 14 residues. V lost 0 bases and J 1 base, leaving 4 bases between the germline ends.